The source of this TCR beta chain is a study of blood T cells in healthy people across ages. Study-level points and caveats: One million T cells yielded diversity estimates that were considered underestimates.

In its sample, this clonotype was seen a few times. Its antigen remains unknown. One end of the junction varies from germline; a read error may be responsible. The authors isolated at least 6.5 million PBMCs per sample. In germline, CDR1 is LNHNV, CDR2 YYDKDF (reference sequence). The CDR3 covers 15 residues. Alongside a J-beta primer mix, a sample-barcoded 5' primer served in a second PCR lasting roughly 6 to 11 cycles. Tagging of each cDNA molecule was performed by a template-switch adaptor with 12 random nucleotides. Any given sample supplied a minimum of 3 million CDR3-containing paired-end reads. MiXCR, run by TCRdb on the 5' RACE reads, gives a single entry per CDR3 protein. Of about 1.5 million distinct CDR3 sequences in the sample, 35% to 45% were seen once.

The genes are TRBV15 and TRBJ1-2, with TRBD1 identical over 7 bases. Sequences were obtained from blood. This TCR was recovered from a woman under 30 in good health. CDR3 sequence (DNA): TGCGCCACCAGCAGAGACCCCGGGACAGTCTATGGCTACACCTTC. This sequence encodes CATSRDPGTVYGYTF.